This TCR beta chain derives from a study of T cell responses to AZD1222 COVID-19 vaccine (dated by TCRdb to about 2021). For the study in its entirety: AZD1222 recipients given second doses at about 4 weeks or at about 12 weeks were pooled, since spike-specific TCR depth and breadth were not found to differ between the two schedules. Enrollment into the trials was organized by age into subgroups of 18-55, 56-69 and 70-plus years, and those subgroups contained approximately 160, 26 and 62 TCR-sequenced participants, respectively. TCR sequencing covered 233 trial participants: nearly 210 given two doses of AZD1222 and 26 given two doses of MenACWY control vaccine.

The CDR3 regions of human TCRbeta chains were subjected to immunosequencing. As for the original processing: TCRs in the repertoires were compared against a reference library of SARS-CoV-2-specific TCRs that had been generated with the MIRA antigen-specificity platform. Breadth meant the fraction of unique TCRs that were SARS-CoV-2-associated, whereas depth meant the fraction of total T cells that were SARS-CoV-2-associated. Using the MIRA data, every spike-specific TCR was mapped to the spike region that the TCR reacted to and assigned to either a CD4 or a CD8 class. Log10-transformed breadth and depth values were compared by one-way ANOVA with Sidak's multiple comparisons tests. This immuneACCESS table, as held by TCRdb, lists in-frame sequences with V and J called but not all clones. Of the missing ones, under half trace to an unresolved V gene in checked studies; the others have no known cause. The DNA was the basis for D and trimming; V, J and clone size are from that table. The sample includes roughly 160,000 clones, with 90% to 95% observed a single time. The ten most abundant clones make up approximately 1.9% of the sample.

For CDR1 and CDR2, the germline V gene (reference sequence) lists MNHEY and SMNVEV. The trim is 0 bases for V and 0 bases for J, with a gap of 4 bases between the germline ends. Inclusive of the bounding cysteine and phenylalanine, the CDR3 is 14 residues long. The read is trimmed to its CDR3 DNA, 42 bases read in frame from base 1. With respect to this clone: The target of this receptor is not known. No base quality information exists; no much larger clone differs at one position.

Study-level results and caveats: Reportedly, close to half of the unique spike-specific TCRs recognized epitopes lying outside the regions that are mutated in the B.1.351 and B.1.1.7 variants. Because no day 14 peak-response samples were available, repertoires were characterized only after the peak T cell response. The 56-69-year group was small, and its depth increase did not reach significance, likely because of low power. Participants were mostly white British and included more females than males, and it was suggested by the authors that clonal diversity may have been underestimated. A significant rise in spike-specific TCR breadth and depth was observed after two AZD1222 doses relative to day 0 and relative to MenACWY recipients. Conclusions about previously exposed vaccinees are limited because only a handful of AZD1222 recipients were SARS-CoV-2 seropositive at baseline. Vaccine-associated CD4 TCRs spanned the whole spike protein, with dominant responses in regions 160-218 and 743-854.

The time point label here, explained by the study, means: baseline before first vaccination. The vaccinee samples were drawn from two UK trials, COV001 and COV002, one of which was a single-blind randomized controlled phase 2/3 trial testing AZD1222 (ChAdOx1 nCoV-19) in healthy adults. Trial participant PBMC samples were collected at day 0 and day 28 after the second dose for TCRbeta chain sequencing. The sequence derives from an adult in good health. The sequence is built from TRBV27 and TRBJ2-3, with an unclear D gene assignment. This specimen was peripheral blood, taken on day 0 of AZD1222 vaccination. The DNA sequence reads TGTGCCAGCAGTTTATCGTTCAGCACAGATACGCAGTATTTT. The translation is CASSLSFSTDTQYF.